The TCR beta chain under discussion was sequenced for a study of T cells in Graves' hyperthyroidism and ophthalmopathy. The V and J ends lost 0 bases and 3 bases, in that order; junction bases with no gene match: 19. CDR1 is MGHRA and CDR2 is YSYEKL in the germline V gene. The CDR3 loop spans 20 amino acids. Using more than 8 ml of fresh peripheral blood, PBMCs were prepared. Amplification of TCR beta CDR3 regions was performed using RNA transcripts as template. Using the HTBI primer set, a first-round RT-PCR was run on the TCR CDR3. TCRdb re-analysed the multiplex PCR reads in MiXCR, keeping a single row per CDR3 protein. The sample contains around 500,000 distinct CDR3 sequences, 15% to 20% of which appear only once.

This chain links TRBV4-1 with TRBJ2-7; 8 bases match TRBD2. The source is a woman aged 25 to 39 with Graves' ophthalmopathy. The sequenced sample consisted of blood. The CDR3 coding sequence is TGCGCCAGCAGCCAAGAGGCCCCCCGCAGAGTCGAGCTAGCGGGCTACGAGCAGTACTTC. Its translation: CASSQEAPRRVELAGYEQYF.